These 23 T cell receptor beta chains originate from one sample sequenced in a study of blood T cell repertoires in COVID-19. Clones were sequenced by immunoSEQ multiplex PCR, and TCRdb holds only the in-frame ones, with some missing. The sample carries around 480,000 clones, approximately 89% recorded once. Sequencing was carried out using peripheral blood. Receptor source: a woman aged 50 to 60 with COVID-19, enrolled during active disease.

CDR3 loop: CAWSNGTYSYTF. The CDR3 coding sequence is TGTGCCTGGAGTAACGGGACTTATAGCTACACCTTC. The chain employs TRBV30 and TRBJ1-2; the D gene is possibly TRBD1 (5 bases). V lost 2 bases and J lost 9, with 13 bases in between. Per the germline V gene, CDR1 is GTSNPN and CDR2 is SVGIG (reference sequence). The CDR3 extends over 12 amino acids.

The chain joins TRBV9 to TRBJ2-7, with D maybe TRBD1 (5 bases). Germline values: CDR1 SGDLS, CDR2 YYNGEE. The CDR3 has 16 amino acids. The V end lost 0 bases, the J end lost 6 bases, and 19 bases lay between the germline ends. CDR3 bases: TGTGCCAGCAGCGTAGGAGGCCAGGGAAGATCGGGCGAGCAGTACTTC. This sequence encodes CASSVGGQGRSGEQYF.

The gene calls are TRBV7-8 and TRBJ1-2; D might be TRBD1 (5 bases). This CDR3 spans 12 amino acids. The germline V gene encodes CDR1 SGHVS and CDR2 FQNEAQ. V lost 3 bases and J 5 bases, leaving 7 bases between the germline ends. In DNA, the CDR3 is TGTGCCAGCAGCTTGGGGGGATATGGCTACACCTTC. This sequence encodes CASSLGGYGYTF.

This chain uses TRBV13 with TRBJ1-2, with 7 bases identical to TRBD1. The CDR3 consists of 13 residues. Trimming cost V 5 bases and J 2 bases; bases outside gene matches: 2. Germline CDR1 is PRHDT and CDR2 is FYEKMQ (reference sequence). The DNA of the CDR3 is TGTGCCAGCAGCCGGGGACAGAACTATGGCTACACCTTC. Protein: CASSRGQNYGYTF.

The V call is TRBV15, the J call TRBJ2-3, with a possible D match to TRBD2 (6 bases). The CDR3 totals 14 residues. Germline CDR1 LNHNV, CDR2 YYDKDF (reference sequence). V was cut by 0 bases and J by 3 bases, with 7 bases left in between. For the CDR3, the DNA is TGTGCCACCAGCAGAGAACTAGCAACAGATACGCAGTATTTT. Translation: CATSRELATDTQYF.

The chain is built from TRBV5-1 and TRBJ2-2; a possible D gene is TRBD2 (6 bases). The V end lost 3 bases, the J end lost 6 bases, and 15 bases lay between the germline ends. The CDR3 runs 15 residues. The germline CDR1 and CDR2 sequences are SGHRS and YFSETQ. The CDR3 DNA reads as TGCGCCAGCAGCTCCGGGGGAGGCAGCGCCGGGGAGCTGTTTTTT. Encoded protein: CASSSGGGSAGELFF.

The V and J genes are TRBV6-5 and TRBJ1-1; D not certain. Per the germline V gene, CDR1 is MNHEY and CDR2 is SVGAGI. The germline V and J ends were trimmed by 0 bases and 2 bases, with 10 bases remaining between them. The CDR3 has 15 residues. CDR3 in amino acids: CASSYSNSPNTEAFF. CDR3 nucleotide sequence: TGTGCCAGCAGTTACTCGAACAGCCCTAACACTGAAGCTTTCTTT.

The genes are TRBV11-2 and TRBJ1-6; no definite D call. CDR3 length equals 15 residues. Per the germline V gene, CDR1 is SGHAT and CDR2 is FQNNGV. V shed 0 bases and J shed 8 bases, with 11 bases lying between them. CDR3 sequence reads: CASSLDGEADSPLHF. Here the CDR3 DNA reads TGTGCCAGCAGCTTAGATGGGGAAGCGGATTCACCCCTCCACTTT.

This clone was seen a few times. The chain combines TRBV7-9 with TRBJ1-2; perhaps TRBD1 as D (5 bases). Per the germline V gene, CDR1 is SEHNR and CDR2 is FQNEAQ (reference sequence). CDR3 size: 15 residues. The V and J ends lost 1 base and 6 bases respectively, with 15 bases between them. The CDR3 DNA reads TGTGCCAGCAGCTTAGGTTCCGGGGGAGTAGATGGCTACACCTTC. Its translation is CASSLGSGGVDGYTF.

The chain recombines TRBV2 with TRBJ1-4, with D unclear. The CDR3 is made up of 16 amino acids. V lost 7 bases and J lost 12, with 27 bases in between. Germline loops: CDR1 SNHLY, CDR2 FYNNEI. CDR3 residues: CASKRPPPNANEELFF. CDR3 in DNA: TGTGCCAGCAAGCGGCCACCCCCTAATGCGAATGAGGAACTGTTTTTT.

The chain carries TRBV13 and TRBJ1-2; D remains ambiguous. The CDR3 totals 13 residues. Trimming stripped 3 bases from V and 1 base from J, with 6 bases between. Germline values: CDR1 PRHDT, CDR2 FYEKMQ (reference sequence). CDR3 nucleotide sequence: TGTGCCAGCAGCTTGCCGGGTAACTATGGCTACACCTTC. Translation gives CASSLPGNYGYTF. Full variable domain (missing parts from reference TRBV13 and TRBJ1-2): AAGVIQSPRHLIKEKRETATLKCYPIPRHDTVYWYQQGPGQDPQFLISFYEKMQSDKGSIPDRFSAQQFSDYHSELNMSSLELGDSALYFCASSLPGNYGYTFGSGTRLTVV.

This CDR3 is CASSENRVNTIYF. CDR3 coding DNA: TGTGCCAGCAGTGAGAACAGGGTTAACACCATATATTTT. The chain joins TRBV2 to TRBJ1-3, with D maybe TRBD1 (6 bases). Germline V gene lookup returns CDR1 SNHLY and CDR2 FYNNEI. Trimming took 3 bases from V and 7 from J, leaving 10 bases between them. This CDR3 has 13 residues.

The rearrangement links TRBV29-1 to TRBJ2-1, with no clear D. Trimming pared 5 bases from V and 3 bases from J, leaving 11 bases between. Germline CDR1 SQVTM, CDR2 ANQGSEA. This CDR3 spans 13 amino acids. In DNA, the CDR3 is TGCAGCGTTCTTATCAGAAACTACAATGAGCAGTTCTTC. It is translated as CSVLIRNYNEQFF.

The CDR3 DNA is TGTGCCACCAGTGATTCGGACAGGTCGGGGAGGGATACGCAGTATTTT. Residues: CATSDSDRSGRDTQYF. The J gene is TRBJ2-3, the V gene TRBV24-1; weak D call: TRBD1 (7 bases). CDR3 size: 16 residues. Between the trimmed V and J ends, which lost 2 bases and 6 bases, there was a span of 17 bases. Germline CDR1 reads KGHDR; CDR2 reads SFDVKD.

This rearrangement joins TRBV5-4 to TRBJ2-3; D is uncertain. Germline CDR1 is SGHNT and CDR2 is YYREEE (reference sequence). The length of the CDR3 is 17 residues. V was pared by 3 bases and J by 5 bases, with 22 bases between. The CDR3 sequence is CASSSQLSENIGDTQYF. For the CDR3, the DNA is TGTGCCAGCAGCTCTCAACTATCCGAAAACATAGGAGATACGCAGTATTTT.

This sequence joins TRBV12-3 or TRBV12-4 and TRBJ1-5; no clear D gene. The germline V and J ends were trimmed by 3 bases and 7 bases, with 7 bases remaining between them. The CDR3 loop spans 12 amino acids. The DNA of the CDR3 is TGTGCCAGCAGTTTTGCGGGCCAGCCCCAGCATTTT. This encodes CASSFAGQPQHF.

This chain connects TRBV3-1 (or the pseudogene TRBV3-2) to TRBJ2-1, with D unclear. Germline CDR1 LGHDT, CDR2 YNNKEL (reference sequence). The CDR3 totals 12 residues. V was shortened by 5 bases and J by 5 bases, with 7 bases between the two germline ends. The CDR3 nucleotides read TGTGCCAGCAGCTCTTTAGACAATGAGCAGTTCTTC. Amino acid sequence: CASSSLDNEQFF.

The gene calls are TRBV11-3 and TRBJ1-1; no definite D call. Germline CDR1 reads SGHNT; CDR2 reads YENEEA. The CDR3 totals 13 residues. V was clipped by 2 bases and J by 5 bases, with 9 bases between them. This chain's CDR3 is CASSLHPGTEAFF. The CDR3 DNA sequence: TGTGCCAGCAGCTTACATCCGGGAACTGAAGCTTTCTTT. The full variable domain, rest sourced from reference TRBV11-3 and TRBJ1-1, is EAGVVQSPRYKIIEKKQPVAFWCNPISGHNTLYWYLQNLGQGPELLIRYENEEAVDDSQLPKDRFSAERLKGVDSTLKIQPAELGDSAVYLCASSLHPGTEAFFGQGTRLTVV.

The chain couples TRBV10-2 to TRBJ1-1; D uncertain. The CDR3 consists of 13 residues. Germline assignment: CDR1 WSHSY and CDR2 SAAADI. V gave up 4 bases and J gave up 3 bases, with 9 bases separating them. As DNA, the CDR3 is TGCGCCAGCAGTGGCATCTACTACACTGAAGCTTTCTTT. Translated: CASSGIYYTEAFF.

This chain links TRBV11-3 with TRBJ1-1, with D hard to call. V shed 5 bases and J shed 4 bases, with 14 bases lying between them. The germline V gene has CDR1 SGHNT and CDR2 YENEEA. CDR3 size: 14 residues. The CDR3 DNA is TGTGCCAGCAGCCTTGACGGCGGTGGCACTGAAGCTTTCTTT. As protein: CASSLDGGGTEAFF.

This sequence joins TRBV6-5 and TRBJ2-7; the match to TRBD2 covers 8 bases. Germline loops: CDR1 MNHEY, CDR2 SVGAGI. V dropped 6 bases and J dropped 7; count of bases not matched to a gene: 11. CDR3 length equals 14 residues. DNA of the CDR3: TGTGCCAGCAGCTTTGGCGGGGGGCCAGAGGAGCAGTACTTC. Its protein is CASSFGGGPEEQYF.

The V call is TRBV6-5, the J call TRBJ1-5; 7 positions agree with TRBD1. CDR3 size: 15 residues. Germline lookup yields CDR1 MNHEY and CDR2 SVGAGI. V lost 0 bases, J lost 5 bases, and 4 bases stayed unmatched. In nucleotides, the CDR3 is TGTGCCAGCAGTTACTCGACAGGGACGCATCAGCCCCAGCATTTT. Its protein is CASSYSTGTHQPQHF.

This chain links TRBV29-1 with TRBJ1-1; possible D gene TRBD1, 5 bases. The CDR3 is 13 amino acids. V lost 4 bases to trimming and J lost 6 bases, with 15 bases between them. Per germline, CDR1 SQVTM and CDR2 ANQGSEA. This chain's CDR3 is CSVAHWGVPEAFF. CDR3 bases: TGCAGCGTTGCTCACTGGGGGGTCCCTGAAGCTTTCTTT.